This T cell receptor (beta chain) came from a study of T cell repertoires in aging, cancer and after chemotherapy (dated by TCRdb to the late 2010s). In the study overall: The donors fell into six age groups ranging from 30 or younger to 70 or older, and each group had at least three individuals. Control TCR repertoires from healthy donors were recorded across several months to years, and re-sampling revealed clear clonal overlap. Several million TCR reads were contained in the full dataset. To look at immunoaging and at how T cells reconstitute after chemotherapy, the study profiled TCR beta repertoires in peripheral blood from both healthy donors and cancer patients. A cohort of 220 or so cancer patients (94 with hematological and 124 with solid cancers) was assembled, and fewer than 100 healthy donors were included as a reference group.

Genomic DNA extracted from peripheral blood, rather than sorted cells or RNA, was used as the source for amplification of TCR beta rearrangements. Using a mixed TRB-A/B primer pool, multiplex touch-down PCR amplified rearranged TRB sequences covering the V, D and J segments. Illumina adapters and sample indices were attached to the amplicons in two consecutive PCR reactions using Phusion HS II polymerase. The amplicons were purified from gel with the NucleoSpin Gel and PCR Clean-up kit and then assessed with Qubit and an Agilent 2100 Bioanalyzer. The libraries were sequenced on an Illumina MiSeq with 600-cycle, single-indexed, paired-end runs. The authors' analysis ran thus. MiXCR versions 2.12 and 3.0.5 were used to process TRB sequences. Each unique CDR3 nucleotide sequence was counted as one clone, and only productive sequences with at least two reads were retained. The repertoire metrics were Shannon diversity, evenness, clonality (defined as one minus evenness), and alpha-parameterized diversity profiles covering alpha 0 to 5. The IGoR algorithm was used to calculate generation probabilities of clones in the paired pre- and post-chemotherapy samples. TCRdb reran the public reads through fastp at Q25 and MiXCR, keeping productive beta chains. Rows with a matching CDR3 protein are joined into one entry that keeps the most common DNA and genes. The V and J calls follow TCRdb's processing rather than the paper's. The sample table shows under 15,000 distinct CDR3 sequences, and 20% to 25% are seen once. The ten largest clones add up to around 5.8% of the sample.

Concerning this clonotype itself: Its cognate antigen has yet to be identified. One base away there is no much larger clone; base qualities are not given.

V sheds 2 bases and J sheds 8 bases, leaving 17 bases between their ends. From the cysteine through the phenylalanine, the CDR3 covers 15 amino acids. The CDR3 DNA has 45 bases and is translated from base 1. The germline V gene gives CDR1 as SGHRS and CDR2 as YFSETQ. Results and caveats for the whole study, not just this receptor: According to the authors, the repertoire data do not allow conclusions to be drawn about immunological memory after chemotherapy. Untreated patients with hematological or solid cancers showed significantly lower blood TCR diversity and higher clonality than age-matched healthy donors. An increase in median generation probability over the chemotherapy interval was observed in both cancer cohorts, suggesting that the repertoire was reconstituted through rebound thymic output. In healthy donors, the drop in TCR diversity with age came mainly from a loss of richness, whereas in cancer patients a loss of evenness also played a part.

This TCR came from a human donor in good health. Specimen: blood. The V and J segments used are TRBV5-1 and TRBJ2-1; no D segment can be confidently identified. DNA sequence: TGCGCCAGCAGCTTAAGTGGGCACCGTGGGGATGAGCAGTTCTTC. Its amino acids are CASSLSGHRGDEQFF.